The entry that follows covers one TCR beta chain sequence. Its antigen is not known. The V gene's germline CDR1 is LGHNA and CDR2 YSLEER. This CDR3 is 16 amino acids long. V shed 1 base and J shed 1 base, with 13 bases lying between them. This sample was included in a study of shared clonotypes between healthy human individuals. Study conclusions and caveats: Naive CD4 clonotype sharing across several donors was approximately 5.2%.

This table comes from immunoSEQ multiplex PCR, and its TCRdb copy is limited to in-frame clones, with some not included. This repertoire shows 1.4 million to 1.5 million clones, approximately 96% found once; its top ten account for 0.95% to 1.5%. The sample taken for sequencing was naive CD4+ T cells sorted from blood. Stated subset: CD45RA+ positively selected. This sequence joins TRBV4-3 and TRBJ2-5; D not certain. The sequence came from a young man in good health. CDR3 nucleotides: TGCGCCAGCAGCCAAGTTAGTTCCGAGCGCCAAGAGACCCAGTACTTC. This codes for CASSQVSSERQETQYF.